Shown below are 16 T cell receptor beta chains from a single sample sequenced in a study of blood T cell repertoires in COVID-19. Generated by immunoSEQ multiplex PCR, the TCRdb table keeps only in-frame clones and is missing some. The sample has hundreds of thousands of clones, over 75% seen once; the top ten hold about 2.5%. The specimen sequenced was peripheral blood. These receptors were taken from a woman aged 55 to 70 with COVID-19, enrolled during active disease.

The chain joins TRBV6-5 to TRBJ2-5, with D tentatively TRBD1 (6 bases). Trimming shortened V by 6 bases and J by 5 bases, and 16 bases separated the two germline ends. CDR3 length equals 14 residues. Germline CDR1 MNHEY, CDR2 SVGAGI. In DNA, the CDR3 is TGTGCCAGCAGCCCACAGGGATTGGGGGAGACCCAGTACTTC. Protein: CASSPQGLGETQYF.

The V and J genes are TRBV25-1 and TRBJ1-1, with D maybe TRBD1 (6 bases). This CDR3 region has 14 residues. With 5 bases removed from V and 1 base from J, the gap between germline ends came to 11 bases. Looked up from germline, CDR1 is MGHDK and CDR2 is SYGVNS. The CDR3 nucleotides read TGTGCCAGCAGTAATACAGGGAGGAACACTGAAGCTTTCTTT. Protein sequence: CASSNTGRNTEAFF.

The gene calls are TRBV2 and TRBJ1-5; D is uncertain. This CDR3 contains 15 residues. From germline, CDR1 is SNHLY and CDR2 FYNNEI. Between the trimmed V and J ends, which lost 2 bases and 0 bases, there was a span of 8 bases. The CDR3 nucleotides are TGTGCCAGCAGTGAATCCAAACTTAGCAATCAGCCCCAGCATTTT. Its translation is CASSESKLSNQPQHF.

The rearrangement uses TRBV6-1 and TRBJ2-7, with D tentatively TRBD2 (6 bases). The germline V and J ends were trimmed by 3 bases and 6 bases, with 15 bases remaining between them. Germline CDR1 and CDR2: MNHNS and SASEGT. This CDR3 has 14 amino acids. The CDR3 nucleotides are TGTGCCAGCAGTGAGCAGGAGGGGAGTGTCGAGCAGTACTTC. The encoded protein is CASSEQEGSVEQYF.

This chain joins TRBV28 and TRBJ1-3; D gene unclear. The germline gives CDR1 MDHEN, CDR2 SYDVKM. Trimming left V 1 base short and J 8 bases short, with 12 bases between. The CDR3 has 14 residues. The CDR3 DNA reads TGTGCCAGCAGTTTATCGACGGACGGGGACACCATATATTTT. Translation gives CASSLSTDGDTIYF.

The gene calls are TRBV7-2 and TRBJ2-1, with 8 bases that match TRBD1. The CDR3 is 12 amino acids. With 5 bases clipped from V and 12 bases from J, the junction kept 6 bases outside the gene matches. The germline gives CDR1 SGHTA, CDR2 FQGNSA. As DNA, the CDR3 is TGTGCCAGCAGCCTCCTTGACAGGGGGCAGTTCTTC. Its protein product is CASSLLDRGQFF.

This clone came up once. The chain joins TRBV5-6 to TRBJ1-2, with D possibly being TRBD1 (5 bases). Germline-derived CDR1 and CDR2 are SGHDT and YYEEEE. With 1 base removed from V and 5 bases from J, the gap between germline ends came to 18 bases. CDR3 length: 16 amino acids. The CDR3, as DNA: TGTGCCAGCAGCTTGTGGAAGGGCGCCGGGGGTTATGGCTACACCTTC. Amino acid sequence: CASSLWKGAGGYGYTF.

The chain is built from TRBV2 and TRBJ1-4; D uncertain. The CDR3 extends over 13 amino acids. Trimming took 5 bases from V and 5 from J, leaving 9 bases between them. CDR1 SNHLY and CDR2 FYNNEI come from the germline V gene. This CDR3 reads CASSRRGNEKLFF. The DNA for the CDR3 is TGTGCCAGCAGTCGACGGGGAAATGAAAAACTGTTTTTT.

The chain carries TRBV7-8 and TRBJ1-5, with D perhaps TRBD1 (5 bases). Germline loops: CDR1 SGHVS, CDR2 FQNEAQ. Trimming pared 3 bases from V and 1 base from J, leaving 16 bases between. The CDR3 length is 17 residues. The CDR3 DNA is TGTGCCAGCAGCTTGGCGAGGACCCAGGGCAGCAATCAGCCCCAGCATTTT. Amino acids: CASSLARTQGSNQPQHF.

This chain links TRBV7-3 with TRBJ1-2; the match to TRBD1 covers 7 bases. Germline CDR1 reads SGHTA; CDR2 reads FQGTGA. The CDR3 is 15 amino acids. V was pared by 4 bases and J by 5 bases, with 10 bases of the junction left unmatched. This CDR3 reads CASSSLTGPEYGYTF. In DNA, the CDR3 is TGTGCCAGCAGCTCACTGACAGGGCCCGAATATGGCTACACCTTC.

The rearrangement links TRBV11-3 to TRBJ2-7, with TRBD2 identical over 7 bases. The CDR3 is 14 amino acids. The J segment lost 6 bases and the V segment lost 4 bases, leaving 9 bases of the junction unmatched. Germline assignment: CDR1 SGHNT and CDR2 YENEEA. The CDR3 region has the DNA TGTGCCAGCAGCTACTCAGGAGGGAGGGCCGAGCAGTACTTC. Its protein product is CASSYSGGRAEQYF.

The rearrangement uses TRBV13 and TRBJ1-1; D unresolved. V lost 6 bases, J lost 1 base, and 9 bases lay in between. Per germline, CDR1 PRHDT and CDR2 FYEKMQ (reference sequence). This CDR3 contains 13 residues. The DNA for the CDR3 is TGTGCCAGCAGTTACGATAGGAACACTGAAGCTTTCTTT. It is translated as CASSYDRNTEAFF.

The chain links TRBV6-5 to TRBJ1-2, with TRBD1 as a possible D gene (5 bases). This CDR3 has 15 residues. The germline V and J ends were trimmed by 5 bases and 6 bases, with 19 bases remaining between them. Germline V gives CDR1 MNHEY, CDR2 SVGAGI. DNA of the CDR3: TGTGCCAGCAGTCGCGACGGACCCGGCAGGGATGGCTACACCTTC. It is translated as CASSRDGPGRDGYTF.

This clone was counted once. CDR3 in DNA: TGTGCCAGCAGACCCGGGACAGGGGTTGCTGGCTACACCTTC. Encoded protein: CASRPGTGVAGYTF. The chain joins TRBV6-5 to TRBJ1-2; 10 bases map to TRBD1. The V segment lost 6 bases and the J segment 7 bases; nucleotides outside the gene matches: 8. Per the germline V gene, CDR1 is MNHEY and CDR2 is SVGAGI. The CDR3 is 14 residues long.

The J gene is TRBJ1-2, the V gene TRBV9; 8 nucleotides agree with TRBD1. CDR1 and CDR2 (germline): SGDLS, YYNGEE. CDR3 length equals 17 residues. Trimming took 3 bases from V and 3 from J; bases not matched to a gene: 13. Here the CDR3 DNA reads TGTGCCAGCAGCGGTCCCGGCACAGGGGGGTACTACTATGGCTACACCTTC. It yields the protein CASSGPGTGGYYYGYTF.

The chain recombines TRBV6-5 with TRBJ1-4, with a weak D call TRBD1 (5 bases). Germline V lookup: CDR1 MNHEY, CDR2 SVGAGI. The V and J ends lost 6 bases and 8 bases respectively, with 19 bases between them. The CDR3 is 15 amino acids. The CDR3 is CASRSSGIGEEKLFF. The DNA of the CDR3 is TGTGCCAGCAGGTCGTCAGGGATTGGAGAAGAAAAACTGTTTTTT.